A selection of T cell receptor beta chains follows, all from one sample in a study of blood T cell repertoires in COVID-19. TCRdb keeps only in-frame clones here, not all; method: immunoSEQ multiplex PCR. The repertoire holds about 200,000 clones, 65% to 90% seen once, with more than 5.5% in the top ten. The sample comprised peripheral blood. These TCRs come from an elderly man with acute or convalescent COVID-19. Each CDR3 is given with its conserved first and last residue. A D gene is named only where the DNA matches it firmly. Only some rows state a clone size, as once, few, many or a class for expanded clones.

>NA|NA|TRBV7-2|TRBJ2-3
CASSPRGSASQYTQYF
TGTGCCAGCAGCCCGAGGGGGAGTGCGTCACAATATACGCAGTATTTT
>once|NA|TRBV10-1|TRBJ1-3
CASSERPLGNTIYF
TGCGCCAGCAGTGAGCGGCCACTAGGAAACACCATATATTTT
>NA|TRBD1|TRBV3-1/TRBV3-2|TRBJ1-2
CASSQDDRGGGYTF
TGTGCCAGCAGCCAAGATGACAGGGGAGGAGGCTACACCTTC
>NA|TRBD1|TRBV12-3/TRBV12-4|TRBJ1-2
CASSKTGASYTF
TGTGCCAGCAGTAAGACAGGGGCGAGCTACACCTTC
>NA|TRBD1|TRBV7-3|TRBJ2-3
CASSLTVLSRLGQGGTDTQYF
TGTGCCAGCAGCTTAACGGTCCTATCACGGCTCGGACAGGGAGGAACAGATACGCAGTATTTT
>once|TRBD2|TRBV2|TRBJ2-3
CASIAGADTQYF
TGTGCCAGCATAGCGGGTGCAGATACGCAGTATTTT
>NA|TRBD1|TRBV24-1|TRBJ2-5
CATSAGQAWAETQYF
TGTGCCACCAGTGCTGGACAGGCCTGGGCAGAGACCCAGTACTTC
>NA|TRBD1|TRBV7-8|TRBJ1-5
CASSLVQGIQPQHF
TGTGCCAGCAGCTTGGTACAGGGGATTCAGCCCCAGCATTTT
>NA|TRBD1|TRBV28|TRBJ2-7
CASSLRQGRFEQYF
TGTGCCAGCAGTCTCCGACAGGGAAGGTTCGAGCAGTACTTC
>NA|TRBD2|TRBV29-1|TRBJ2-3
CSVEGGGSTDTQYF
TGCAGCGTTGAGGGGGGGGGTTCCACAGATACGCAGTATTTT
>NA|TRBD1|TRBV6-5|TRBJ2-5
CASSYVPGGFETQYF
TGTGCCAGCAGTTACGTGCCAGGGGGCTTCGAGACCCAGTACTTC
>NA|TRBD1|TRBV6-5|TRBJ2-7
CASRPQGAHDEQYF
TGTGCCAGCAGGCCACAGGGGGCGCATGACGAGCAGTACTTC
>NA|NA|TRBV29-1|TRBJ2-1
CSVVSLHSPDEQFF
TGCAGCGTTGTTTCTCTCCATTCCCCGGATGAGCAGTTCTTC
>once|NA|TRBV7-9|TRBJ2-3
CASSLGQTGDTQYF
TGTGCCAGCAGCCTCGGACAAACCGGGGATACGCAGTATTTT
>NA|NA|TRBV27|TRBJ1-4
CASSLFGDNEKLFF
TGTGCCAGCAGCCTATTCGGGGATAACGAAAAACTGTTTTTT
>NA|TRBD2|TRBV5-1|TRBJ2-2
CASSPRVAGDTGELFF
TGCGCCAGCAGCCCGCGGGTAGCGGGAGACACCGGGGAGCTGTTTTTT
>NA|NA|TRBV2|TRBJ1-5
CASSDRGQGLSSNQPQHF
TGTGCCAGCAGTGATCGTGGGCAGGGGTTGTCTAGCAATCAGCCCCAGCATTTT
>once|NA|TRBV30|TRBJ1-5
CAWAVGRGGRNQPQHF
TGTGCCTGGGCCGTAGGACGGGGAGGGCGCAATCAGCCCCAGCATTTT
>once|TRBD1|TRBV27|TRBJ2-5
CASRITGVETQYF
TGTGCCAGCAGGATAACAGGGGTAGAGACCCAGTACTTC
>NA|TRBD2|TRBV7-8|TRBJ2-5
CASSRGTSGSGETQYF
TGTGCCAGCAGCCGAGGGACTAGCGGGAGTGGAGAGACCCAGTACTTC
>NA|NA|TRBV15|TRBJ1-4
CATSRVIAGAKLFF
TGTGCCACCAGCAGAGTTATTGCAGGCGCCAAACTGTTTTTT
>NA|NA|TRBV6-5|TRBJ1-6
CASSYLSNSPLHF
TGTGCCAGCAGTTACTTGTCGAATTCACCCCTCCACTTT
>NA|TRBD1|TRBV7-9|TRBJ1-4
CASSWGQGPNEKLFF
TGTGCCAGCAGCTGGGGACAGGGTCCTAATGAAAAACTGTTTTTT
>NA|TRBD1|TRBV18|TRBJ2-5
CASSPGTVQETQYF
TGTGCCAGCTCACCGGGGACAGTCCAAGAGACCCAGTACTTC
>NA|NA|TRBV9|TRBJ2-1
CASSSSGYTGDEQFF
TGTGCCAGCAGCTCCTCAGGGTACACAGGCGATGAGCAGTTCTTC
>NA|NA|TRBV24-1|TRBJ2-1
CATSGSTTYNEQFF
TGTGCCACCAGTGGTTCTACCACCTACAATGAGCAGTTCTTC
>NA|TRBD2|TRBV7-2|TRBJ2-7
CASSFTSGPYEQYF
TGTGCCAGCAGCTTCACTAGCGGCCCCTACGAGCAGTACTTC
>NA|NA|TRBV7-2|TRBJ2-3
CASSRTITDTQYF
TGTGCCAGCAGCCGGACTATCACAGATACGCAGTATTTT
>NA|NA|TRBV12-3/TRBV12-4|TRBJ1-5
CASSYSPGQPQHF
TGTGCCAGCAGTTACTCGCCGGGTCAGCCCCAGCATTTT
>NA|NA|TRBV30|TRBJ1-1
CAGRKEGLNTEAFF
TGTGCCGGACGGAAGGAGGGACTGAACACTGAAGCTTTCTTT
>NA|NA|TRBV11-2|TRBJ1-3
CASSSGTPGGNTIYF
TGTGCCAGCAGCTCTGGGACACCAGGTGGAAACACCATATATTTT
>NA|TRBD1|TRBV11-2|TRBJ1-5
CASSGGTGDYQPQHF
TGTGCCAGCAGCGGGGGGACAGGGGATTATCAGCCCCAGCATTTT
>NA|TRBD2|TRBV6-1|TRBJ2-2
CASSDRTSGYTGELFF
TGTGCCAGCAGTGACAGGACTAGCGGGTACACCGGGGAGCTGTTTTTT
>NA|NA|TRBV28|TRBJ1-2
CASSLGPMYGYTF
TGTGCCAGCAGTTTGGGGCCGATGTATGGCTACACCTTC
>NA|TRBD2|TRBV19|TRBJ2-1
CASSIEPPGLAGVHEQFF
TGTGCCAGTAGTATAGAACCCCCGGGACTAGCGGGAGTTCATGAGCAGTTCTTC
>NA|NA|TRBV3-1/TRBV3-2|TRBJ1-2
CASSQEWQAYGYTF
TGTGCCAGCAGCCAAGAATGGCAGGCATATGGCTACACCTTC
>once|NA|TRBV27|TRBJ1-5
CASSFTGPNQPQHF
TGTGCCAGCAGTTTCACAGGGCCCAATCAGCCCCAGCATTTT
>NA|TRBD2|TRBV18|TRBJ2-1
CASSLSMGLAGGSSYNEQFF
TGTGCCAGCTCCCTTTCAATGGGACTAGCGGGAGGGAGCTCCTACAATGAGCAGTTCTTC
>few|TRBD1|TRBV6-1|TRBJ2-1
CASSPDRGEQFF
TGTGCCAGCAGCCCGGACAGGGGTGAGCAGTTCTTC
>NA|NA|TRBV5-1|TRBJ2-3
CASRSTGTDTQYF
TGCGCCAGCAGGTCAACGGGCACAGATACGCAGTATTTT
>NA|NA|TRBV28|TRBJ1-5
CASSLVSVNQPQHF
TGTGCCAGCAGTTTAGTATCGGTAAATCAGCCCCAGCATTTT
>NA|TRBD2|TRBV25-1|TRBJ2-7
CASSDAGGTYEQYF
TGTGCCAGCAGTGATGCGGGAGGGACCTACGAGCAGTACTTC
>NA|NA|TRBV18|TRBJ2-3
CASRTSSDTQYF
TGTGCCAGCAGAACTAGTTCAGATACGCAGTATTTT
>NA|TRBD1|TRBV6-6|TRBJ1-4
CASRSGGTNEKLFF
TGTGCCAGCAGGTCAGGGGGCACTAATGAAAAACTGTTTTTT
>NA|TRBD2|TRBV5-1|TRBJ2-1
CASSASGRASPDEQFF
TGCGCCAGCAGCGCTAGCGGGAGGGCCTCTCCGGATGAGCAGTTCTTC
>few|NA|TRBV10-3|TRBJ1-4
CAISVGSGTPTSTNEKLFF
TGTGCCATCAGTGTGGGTTCCGGGACACCCACATCAACTAATGAAAAACTGTTTTTT
>NA|TRBD1|TRBV7-2|TRBJ1-5
CASSTGTGNHQPQHF
TGTGCCAGCAGCACCGGGACAGGGAACCATCAGCCCCAGCATTTT
>few|TRBD1|TRBV3-1/TRBV3-2|TRBJ2-1
CASSRPGQGGEQFF
TGTGCCAGCAGCCGCCCGGGACAGGGGGGTGAGCAGTTCTTC
>NA|NA|TRBV19|TRBJ1-6
CASNTATSYNSPLHF
TGTGCCAGTAACACAGCCACCTCCTATAATTCACCCCTCCACTTT